The source of this TCR beta chain is a study of blood T cell repertoires in COVID-19. Across the study: T cells, B-cell-depleted T cells, or PBMCs provided the cDNA or gDNA that served as material.

People in the exposed group encountered a COVID-19 case within 2 weeks before entering the study. The CDR3 runs to 14 residues. CDR1 is SNHLY, CDR2 FYNNEI, per germline. Trimming removed 6 bases from V and 7 bases from J, with 16 bases in between. The table came from immunoSEQ multiplex PCR; TCRdb's copy has only in-frame clones and leaves some out. The table shows about 300,000 clones, with over 85% occurring only once. The TCR originated in a woman between 45 and 65 years old who had been exposed to COVID-19. Sample: PBMCs or T cells enriched from blood (not recorded which). The gene calls are TRBV2 and TRBJ2-1, with D possibly being TRBD2 (7 bases). CDR3 DNA: TGTGCCAGCAGCCTATATCGGGGGGCGAATGAGCAGTTCTTC. As protein: CASSLYRGANEQFF.